The rows below give T cell receptor beta chains drawn from one sample of a study of T cell responses to AZD1222 COVID-19 vaccine. TCRdb's copy holds only in-frame clones and misses some; the assay was immunoSEQ multiplex PCR. This table has 130,000 or so clones, nearly 95% appearing once. The material sequenced was peripheral blood, taken on day 0 of AZD1222 vaccination. The receptors here all came from an adult in good health. Each CDR3 is given with its conserved first and last residue. The order of the fields is V gene, clone size, J gene, CDR3 protein. Expanded clones get a size class; other rows say once, few or many, or leave the size out.

>TRBV25-1|NA|TRBJ2-3
CVRGRALCDTQYF
>TRBV11-1|NA|TRBJ2-1
CASSRPGMGGQFF
>TRBV5-1|NA|TRBJ2-1
CASRIPYNEQFF
>TRBV4-1|NA|TRBJ2-3
CASSLERGGGADTQYF
>TRBV10-2|NA|TRBJ1-5
CAVSSYKNQPQHF
>TRBV4-1|NA|TRBJ2-7
CASSQKRTGWDEQYF
>TRBV6-2/TRBV6-3|NA|TRBJ2-5
CASSYTRNQETQYF
>TRBV7-3|NA|TRBJ2-7
CASSLTQGGYEQYF
>TRBV30|once|TRBJ1-1
CAWCPGQGNTEAFF
>TRBV15|NA|TRBJ2-7
CATSRGGTGTRNFGYEQYF
>TRBV29-1|NA|TRBJ1-1
CSVEVGRTEAFF
>TRBV7-2|NA|TRBJ1-3
CASSSPGDPRSGNTIYF
>TRBV10-2|NA|TRBJ1-1
CASSDQGTTAFF
>TRBV9|NA|TRBJ1-2
CASSRQGGDGYTF
>TRBV4-1|few|TRBJ1-1
CASSQDDGGLTEAFF
>TRBV19|NA|TRBJ1-2
CASSILRAGGNYGYTF
>TRBV2|NA|TRBJ1-4
CASSWGSYSLGATNEKLFF
>TRBV15|NA|TRBJ2-7
CATSRGTSGTYEQYF
>TRBV27|once|TRBJ2-1
CASSPQLGGKFF
>TRBV18|NA|TRBJ2-2
CASSPLQGSGELFF
>TRBV10-1|NA|TRBJ2-7
CASSESDRREQYF
>TRBV18|NA|TRBJ2-5
CASSPGVWGLNQETQYF
>TRBV19|NA|TRBJ2-7
CASSEGTGRPYEQYF
>TRBV5-1|NA|TRBJ2-3
CASSRSGTSGSDTQYF
>TRBV19|NA|TRBJ1-6
CASSNGGGSPLHF
>TRBV11-1|NA|TRBJ2-7
CASSSPGQGLYEQYF
>TRBV27|NA|TRBJ1-4
CASKISTNEKLFF
>TRBV28|NA|TRBJ2-5
CASSRSGRVQETQYF
>TRBV10-3|NA|TRBJ1-2
CAISEGPRGYGYTF
>TRBV7-9|NA|TRBJ1-2
CASSSVGTAYGYTF
>TRBV6-2/TRBV6-3|NA|TRBJ1-2
CASSALYGYTF
>TRBV2|NA|TRBJ1-2
CASTRTDYGYTF
>TRBV6-5|NA|TRBJ1-4
CASRQPGLTNEKLFF
>TRBV18|NA|TRBJ1-3
CASSPPLTLISGNTIYF
>TRBV6-5|NA|TRBJ1-6
CASSSRQGRSPLHF
>TRBV6-1|NA|TRBJ1-4
CASSEREKLFF